The subject of this entry is one T cell receptor beta chain. Its antigen is undetermined. Cells designated naive CD8 were CD45RO-negative and were positively selected for CCR7, with terminally differentiated effector memory CD45RA+ cells excluded. Germline CDR1 and CDR2: SGHDN and FVKESK. V gave up 3 bases and J gave up 5 bases, with 17 bases separating them. The CDR3 spans 15 residues. The data were obtained in a study of shared clonotypes between healthy human individuals. Study-wide results and limits: Estimated clonotype richness was generally higher in naive than memory subsets.

Original handling: Without quality scores, immunoSEQ junctional reads could not be filtered like full-length reads. Sequenced by immunoSEQ multiplex PCR; TCRdb stores in-frame clones only, minus some. The V and J calls and the clone size are those of that table, but D and trimming were determined from the DNA. The table shows roughly 2,000,000 clones, with approximately 95% occurring only once. The specimen was naive CD8+ T cells sorted from blood. The chain carries TRBV14 and TRBJ2-7; tentatively, D is TRBD2 (7 bases). The sequence was collected from a man aged 18 to 30 in good health. The CDR3 here is CASSHRGGRVHEQYF. The CDR3 coding sequence is TGTGCCAGCAGCCATAGGGGGGGGCGCGTCCACGAGCAGTACTTC.